This T cell receptor beta chain emerged from a study of OX40 agonist ivuxolimab in advanced cancers. For the study at large: Mean age around 60 years, range roughly 20 to 85; approximately 80% male.

Blood got drawn at baseline, again on cycle 4 day 1, and then on cycle 7 day 1. Study outcomes and limitations: The study observed clonal expansion of CD4+ and CD8+ blood T cells by week 6 at 0.1 to 3.0 mg/kg. Expanded peripheral T cell antigen specificity was not determined.

Turning to this clone: As yet, its antigen is unknown.

Measured with immunoSEQ multiplex PCR; TCRdb has only the in-frame clones, and not every one. The sample has 100,000 or so clones, roughly nine tenths seen once. The clonotype was recovered from an adult with an advanced solid tumor such as melanoma, head and neck, liver or kidney cancer. Sequenced material: CD4+ or CD8+ T cells sorted from blood, taken in a trial of the OX40 agonist ivuxolimab.

CDR3: CASGSGRPYSNEQFF. The CDR3 DNA sequence: TGTGCTAGCGGTAGCGGGAGGCCGTACAGCAATGAGCAGTTCTTC. The gene calls are TRBV7-7 and TRBJ2-1; 10 positions agree with TRBD2. This CDR3 contains 15 residues. Germline CDR1 SSHAT, CDR2 FNYEAQ (reference sequence).